This TCR beta chain was sequenced during a study of T cells after yellow fever vaccination. The 5'RACE template-switching step produced TCR cDNA and added a universal primer site and UMIs. TCRdb used MiXCR to reprocess the 5' RACE reads, holding one entry per CDR3 protein. The table includes 250,000 or so distinct CDR3 sequences, 3.6% detected once. This clonotype was counted at least ten times. Its target is not known. General study findings and limits: Though weaker, the secondary response peaked faster, on day 5 versus 15. The CD4 and CD8 compartments had a small share of their clonotypes in common.

This receptor was identified in a man in his late teens or twenties who received the YFV17D yellow fever vaccine. The sample here was PBMCs, taken 15 days after the yellow fever booster vaccination.

The chain's CDR3 is CSASFPYTDTQYF. The CDR3 nucleotides are TGCAGTGCTAGTTTCCCCTACACAGATACGCAGTATTTT. The chain carries TRBV20-1 and TRBJ2-3, with D uncertain. This CDR3 comprises 13 residues. Trimming took off 3 bases at V and 2 bases at J, with 9 bases between the two ends. Germline V gene data show CDR1 as DFQATT and CDR2 as SNEGSKA (reference sequence).